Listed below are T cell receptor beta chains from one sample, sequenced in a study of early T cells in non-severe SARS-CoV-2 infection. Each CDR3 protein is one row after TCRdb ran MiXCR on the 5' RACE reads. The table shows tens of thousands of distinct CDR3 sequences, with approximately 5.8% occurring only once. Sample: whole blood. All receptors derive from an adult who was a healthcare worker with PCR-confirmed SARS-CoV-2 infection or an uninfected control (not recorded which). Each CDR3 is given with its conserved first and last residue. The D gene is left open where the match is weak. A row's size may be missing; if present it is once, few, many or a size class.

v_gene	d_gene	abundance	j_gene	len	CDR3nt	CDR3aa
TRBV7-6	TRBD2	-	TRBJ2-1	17	TGTGCCAGCAGCTTACGGATTCAGACTAGCGGGGGTAAAGAGCAGTTCTTC	CASSLRIQTSGGKEQFF
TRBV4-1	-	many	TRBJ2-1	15	TGCGCCAGCAGCCACTCTGATAACTCCTACAATGAGCAGTTCTTC	CASSHSDNSYNEQFF
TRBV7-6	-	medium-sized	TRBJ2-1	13	TGTGCCAGCAGCTTAACCCGCGTCAGGGAGCAGTTCTTC	CASSLTRVREQFF
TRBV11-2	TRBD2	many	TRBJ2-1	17	TGTGCCAGCAGCTCATTCCTCAGCGGGGGGGCCGCTAATGAGCAGTTCTTC	CASSSFLSGGAANEQFF
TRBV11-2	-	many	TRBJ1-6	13	TGTGCCAGCAGCTTAATGGCGGATTCACCCCTCCACTTT	CASSLMADSPLHF
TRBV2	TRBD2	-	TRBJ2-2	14	TGTGCCAGCTTGAAGCGGGAGTGGTCCGGGGAGCTGTTTTTT	CASLKREWSGELFF
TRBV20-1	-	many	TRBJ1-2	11	TGCAGTGCTGGTACGGCCGGTGGCTACACCTTC	CSAGTAGGYTF
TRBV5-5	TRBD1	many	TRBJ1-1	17	TGTGCCAGCAGCCTGGGGTCGATCGGGACAGGGCTCACTGAAGCTTTCTTT	CASSLGSIGTGLTEAFF
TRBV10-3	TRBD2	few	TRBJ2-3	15	TGTGCCATCAGTCCTAGCGGGGGTTGGGCAGATACGCAGTATTTT	CAISPSGGWADTQYF
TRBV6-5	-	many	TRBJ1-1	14	TGTGCCAGCAGTTTCCTCAGGGAGGACACTGAAGCTTTCTTT	CASSFLREDTEAFF
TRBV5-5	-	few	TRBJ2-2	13	TGTGCCAGCAGCTTGGTTAGCACCGGGGAGCTGTTTTTT	CASSLVSTGELFF
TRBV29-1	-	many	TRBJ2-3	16	TGCAGCGTTGAAGATATAAACCGAGGGGGCACAGATACGCAGTATTTT	CSVEDINRGGTDTQYF
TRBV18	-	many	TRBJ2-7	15	TGTGCCAGCTCACCACAGAGCCGGAGCTCCTACGAGCAGTACTTC	CASSPQSRSSYEQYF
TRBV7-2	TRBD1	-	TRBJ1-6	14	TGTGCCAGCAGCCCCCGGGACAGGAATTCACCCCTCCACTTT	CASSPRDRNSPLHF
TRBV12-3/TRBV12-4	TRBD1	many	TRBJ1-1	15	TGTGCCAGCAGTGGGACAGGGGGCCAGAACACTGAAGCTTTCTTT	CASSGTGGQNTEAFF
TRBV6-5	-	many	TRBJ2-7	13	TGTGCCAGCAGTGGGCGGGGAGCCTACGAGCAGTACTTC	CASSGRGAYEQYF
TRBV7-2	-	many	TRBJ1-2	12	TGTGCCAGCAGGGGGCGCAACTATGGCTACACCTTC	CASRGRNYGYTF
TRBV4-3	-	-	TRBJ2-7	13	TGCGCCAGCAGCCCGACCGGGGCATACGAGCAGTACTTC	CASSPTGAYEQYF
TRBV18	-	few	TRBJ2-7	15	TGTGCCAGCTCACCTAGGACGGGACCTACCTACGAGCAGTACTTC	CASSPRTGPTYEQYF
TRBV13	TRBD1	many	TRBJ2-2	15	TGTGCCAGCAGTCCGGACAGGGATAACACCGGGGAGCTGTTTTTT	CASSPDRDNTGELFF
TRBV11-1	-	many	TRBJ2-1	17	TGTGCCAGCAGCCCTCCAGGAGCGTCCAGCTCCTACAATGAGCAGTTCTTC	CASSPPGASSSYNEQFF
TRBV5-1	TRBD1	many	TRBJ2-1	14	TGCGCCAGCAGCTTACAGGGGGCTAGGGATGAGCAGTTCTTC	CASSLQGARDEQFF
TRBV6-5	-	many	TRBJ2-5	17	TGTGCCAGCAGATCCGACGGTCCCCCGGGTCGTAGGCAGACCCAGTACTTC	CASRSDGPPGRRQTQYF
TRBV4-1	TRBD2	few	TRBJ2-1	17	TGCGCCAGCAGCTTCCGATCCACTAGCGGGGGGGTCAATGAGCAGTTCTTC	CASSFRSTSGGVNEQFF
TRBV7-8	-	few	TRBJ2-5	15	TGTGCCAGCAGCCTCTTTAGGGGGGGTCAAGAGACCCAGTACTTC	CASSLFRGGQETQYF
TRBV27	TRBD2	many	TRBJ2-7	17	TGTGCCAGCAGGACTCACCCCTCTGTGCGGGGGAGGTGGGTGCAGTACTTC	CASRTHPSVRGRWVQYF
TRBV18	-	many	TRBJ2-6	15	TGTGCCAGCTCACCACTTAGCTCTGGGGCCAACGTCCTGACTTTC	CASSPLSSGANVLTF
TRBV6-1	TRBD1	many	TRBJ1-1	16	TGTGCCAGCAGTGTAAGGGCAGGGGGTGAAGGCACTGAAGCTTTCTTT	CASSVRAGGEGTEAFF
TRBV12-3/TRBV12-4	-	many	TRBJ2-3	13	TGTGCCAGCAGTTTGGCTACCACAGATACGCAGTATTTT	CASSLATTDTQYF
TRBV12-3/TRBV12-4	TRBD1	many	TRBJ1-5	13	TGTGCCAGCACCGCAGGGGGCATTCAGCCCCAGCATTTT	CASTAGGIQPQHF
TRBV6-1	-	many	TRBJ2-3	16	TGTGCCAGCAGTGAAACGGCCAGGGGGGGCACAGATACGCAGTATTTT	CASSETARGGTDTQYF
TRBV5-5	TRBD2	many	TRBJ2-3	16	TGTGCCAGCAGCCTTCGACTAGCGGGGTTCATAGATACGCAGTATTTT	CASSLRLAGFIDTQYF
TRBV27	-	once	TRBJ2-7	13	TGTGCCAGCAGTTTTACGGGAACGTACGAGCAGTACTTC	CASSFTGTYEQYF
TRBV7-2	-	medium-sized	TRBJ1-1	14	TGTGCCAGCAGCTTCACAGGGTGGGCCACTGAAGCTTTCTTT	CASSFTGWATEAFF
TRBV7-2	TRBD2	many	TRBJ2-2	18	TGTGCCAGCAGCCTTACGTGGGCTAGCGGGGTTGTTACCGGGGAGCTGTTTTTT	CASSLTWASGVVTGELFF
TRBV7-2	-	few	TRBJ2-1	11	TGTGCCAGCAGCCAGAGCAATGAGCAGTTCTTC	CASSQSNEQFF